The clone carrying this T cell receptor (beta chain) has a count of ten or more. This specimen comes from a study of T cells in Graves' hyperthyroidism and ophthalmopathy. Researchers took RNA transcripts and amplified the TCR beta CDR3 regions from them. The TCR CDR3 first-round RT-PCR relied on the HTBI primer set. TCRdb re-called the multiplex PCR reads with MiXCR, one entry per CDR3 protein. The data hold approximately 620,000 distinct CDR3 sequences, with roughly 13% observed a single time. Trimming took off 6 bases at V and 4 bases at J, with 16 bases between the two ends. This CDR3 is 16 amino acids long. Patients were excluded for uncontrolled infection, other autoimmune disease, pregnancy or lactation.

Sequenced material: blood. The clonotype was recovered from a woman aged 25 to 39 with Graves' hyperthyroidism that later progressed to Graves' ophthalmopathy. V usage is TRBV12-3 or TRBV12-4 and J usage is TRBJ2-6; D perhaps matches TRBD1 (5 bases). The CDR3 loop reads CASSLSDRRGANVLTF. CDR3 DNA: TGTGCCAGCAGCCTCTCCGACAGACGGGGGGCCAACGTCCTGACTTTC.